Listed below are T cell receptor beta chains from one sample, sequenced in a study of T cells in Graves' hyperthyroidism and ophthalmopathy. TCRdb used MiXCR to reprocess the multiplex PCR reads, holding one entry per CDR3 protein. The table shows about 660,000 distinct CDR3 sequences, with just under 45% occurring only once. Sequences were obtained from peripheral blood or thyroid tissue (not recorded which). These receptors were collected from an adult man with Graves' disease, either hyperthyroidism or ophthalmopathy (not recorded which). CDR3s include the opening cysteine and the closing phenylalanine or tryptophan. D genes are given only for firm matches. Clone size, where shown, is once, few, many, or a class for clones that have expanded.

J | V | D | size | CDR3 | DNA
TRBJ2-2 | TRBV7-2 | - | few | CASSLVVGPANTGELFF | TGTGCCAGCAGCTTAGTAGTCGGTCCGGCGAACACCGGGGAGCTGTTTTTT
TRBJ2-7 | TRBV6-5 | - | many | CASRAGSYEQYF | TGTGCCAGCAGGGCAGGTTCCTACGAGCAGTACTTC
TRBJ2-2 | TRBV20-1 | - | - | CSARRENTGELFF | TGCAGTGCTAGGCGGGAGAACACCGGGGAGCTGTTTTTT
TRBJ1-1 | TRBV9 | - | many | CASSVVGQNTEAFF | TGTGCCAGCAGCGTAGTAGGACAGAACACTGAAGCTTTCTTT
TRBJ2-7 | TRBV7-6 | TRBD2 | many | CASSLGASGGAYEQYF | TGTGCCAGCAGCCTAGGGGCTAGCGGGGGGGCCTACGAGCAGTACTTC
TRBJ2-7 | TRBV7-8 | TRBD2 | many | CASSIERGGSYEQYF | TGTGCCAGCAGCATCGAGCGGGGGGGATCCTACGAGCAGTACTTC
TRBJ1-2 | TRBV29-1 | - | - | CSVGGEDGYTF | TGCAGTGTGGGGGGAGAAGATGGCTACACCTTC
TRBJ1-1 | TRBV5-1 | - | few | CASSLAPNKLNTEAFF | TGCGCCAGCAGCTTGGCCCCAAACAAGCTGAACACTGAAGCTTTCTTT
TRBJ2-7 | TRBV10-3 | - | many | CAISESSAGRRDEQYF | TGTGCCATCAGTGAGTCAAGTGCGGGAAGGCGGGACGAGCAGTACTTC
TRBJ1-1 | TRBV7-8 | - | few | CASSLVGGSWWITEAFF | TGTGCCAGCAGCTTAGTTGGGGGGAGCTGGTGGATCACTGAAGCTTTCTTT
TRBJ1-3 | TRBV19 | - | - | CASRATARAGNTIYF | TGTGCCAGTAGGGCTACCGCTAGGGCTGGAAACACCATATATTTT
TRBJ2-7 | TRBV12-3/TRBV12-4 | TRBD2 | - | CASSLEWGEGSYEQYF | TGTGCCAGCAGTTTAGAGTGGGGGGAGGGTTCCTACGAGCAGTACTTC
TRBJ2-7 | TRBV20-1 | - | - | CSARDPYAGCYEQYF | TGCAGTGCTAGAGATCCCTACGCAGGATGCTACGAGCAGTACTTC
TRBJ1-5 | TRBV11-2 | TRBD1 | - | CASSTDRTHQPQHF | TGTGCCAGCAGCACGGACAGGACCCATCAGCCCCAGCATTTT
TRBJ1-6 | TRBV9 | - | few | CASSPETGWGSPLHF | TGTGCCAGCAGCCCCGAAACAGGGTGGGGCTCACCCCTCCACTTT
TRBJ2-7 | TRBV7-6 | - | - | CASSLAGLGGAPPYEQYF | TGTGCCAGCAGCTTAGCGGGCCTCGGGGGAGCCCCTCCCTACGAGCAGTACTTC
TRBJ2-5 | TRBV7-9 | - | few | CASSWGTVKETQYF | TGTGCCAGCAGCTGGGGGACCGTAAAAGAGACCCAGTACTTC
TRBJ1-6 | TRBV6-2/TRBV6-3 | - | - | CASSYFQMNSPLHF | TGTGCCAGCAGTTACTTCCAGATGAATTCACCCCTCCACTTT
TRBJ1-4 | TRBV25-1 | - | - | CASRPAGNEKLFF | TGTGCCAGCAGGCCAGCGGGGAATGAAAAACTGTTTTTT
TRBJ2-7 | TRBV7-6 | TRBD2 | few | CASSPGLADSYEQYF | TGTGCCAGCAGCCCCGGACTAGCGGACTCCTACGAGCAGTACTTC
TRBJ1-4 | TRBV7-9 | - | - | CASSPTGDLNEKLFF | TGTGCCAGCAGCCCCACGGGGGACCTTAATGAAAAACTGTTTTTT
TRBJ2-3 | TRBV9 | - | - | CASSPGDYTDTQYF | TGTGCCAGCAGCCCTGGGGATTACACAGATACGCAGTATTTT
TRBJ1-1 | TRBV29-1 | - | once | CSVFGVDDTEAFF | TGCAGCGTTTTCGGGGTCGACGACACTGAAGCTTTCTTT
TRBJ2-7 | TRBV29-1 | - | many | CSVETQGSDEQYF | TGCAGCGTTGAAACCCAGGGGAGCGACGAGCAGTACTTC
TRBJ2-5 | TRBV20-1 | - | - | CSARGASVVHAKYQETQYF | TGCAGTGCTAGAGGGGCTTCCGTGGTACACGCCAAGTACCAAGAGACCCAGTACTTC
TRBJ1-1 | TRBV14 | TRBD1 | - | CASSQAFRGPDTEAFF | TGTGCCAGCAGCCAAGCCTTCAGGGGGCCGGACACTGAAGCTTTCTTT
TRBJ2-7 | TRBV10-2 | TRBD1 | - | CASKAGTGLLYEQYF | TGCGCCAGCAAAGCCGGGACAGGACTGCTTTACGAGCAGTACTTC
TRBJ1-1 | TRBV10-3 | - | - | CAITRGEGDTEAFF | TGTGCCATCACCCGTGGCGAGGGGGACACTGAAGCTTTCTTT
TRBJ1-5 | TRBV2 | - | - | CASSLMAGNQPQHF | TGTGCCAGCAGTTTAATGGCAGGCAATCAGCCCCAGCATTTT
TRBJ1-4 | TRBV7-9 | - | few | CASSRRPLGDEKLFF | TGTGCCAGCAGCCGACGACCATTGGGGGATGAAAAACTGTTTTTT
TRBJ2-2 | TRBV7-9 | TRBD1 | many | CASRPGQANTGELFF | TGTGCCAGCAGACCGGGACAGGCGAACACCGGGGAGCTGTTTTTT
TRBJ1-2 | TRBV29-1 | - | - | CSVEAQNYGYTF | TGCAGCGTTGAAGCGCAAAACTATGGCTACACCTTC
TRBJ1-3 | TRBV20-1 | TRBD1 | - | CSACAGTGTGNTIYF | TGCAGTGCTTGTGCCGGGACAGGGACAGGAAACACCATATATTTT
TRBJ2-2 | TRBV5-1 | - | - | CASSLERVKAGELFF | TGCGCCAGCAGCTTGGAGCGGGTTAAGGCCGGGGAGCTGTTTTTT
TRBJ1-3 | TRBV7-9 | - | - | CASSLAGRVGNTIYF | TGTGCCAGCAGCTTAGCGGGCCGGGTTGGAAACACCATATATTTT